The 6 T cell receptor beta chains in this list originate from one sample, sequenced in a study of T cell repertoires in cytomegalovirus infection. Each CDR3 protein gets one entry after TCRdb re-called the reads with MiXCR. The sample consists of over 150,000 distinct CDR3 sequences, around 20% of them appearing once. Source material: PBMCs. The receptor source for this set is a human donor in good health (CMV status not recorded). Some clones in this sample may be carry-over from other donors' samples.

The chain uses TRBV6-1 and TRBJ1-2, with unresolved D. The CDR3 is 14 residues long. Trimming shortened V by 0 bases and J by 7 bases, and 12 bases separated the two germline ends. CDR1 and CDR2 from the germline V gene are MNHNS and SASEGT. The CDR3 DNA reads as TGTGCCAGCAGTGAAGCGTTAGGTCCGGGTGGCTACACCTTC. Translated, it gives CASSEALGPGGYTF.

This clonotype was recorded at least ten times. The chain employs TRBV7-9 and TRBJ1-1, with D uncertain. Per germline, CDR1 SEHNR and CDR2 FQNEAQ (reference sequence). CDR3 length: 12 residues. Trimming removed 1 base from V and 5 bases from J, with 5 bases in between. The CDR3 spells CASSLGVTEAFF. The CDR3 DNA reads TGTGCCAGCAGCTTAGGGGTTACTGAAGCTTTCTTT.

The genes are TRBV7-2 and TRBJ1-2, with a weak D call TRBD1 (6 bases). CDR1 is SGHTA, CDR2 FQGNSA, per germline. The CDR3 extends over 13 amino acids. Between the trimmed V and J ends, which lost 5 bases and 3 bases, there was a span of 10 bases. Here the CDR3 reads CASSQGGDYGYTF. The CDR3 DNA sequence: TGTGCCAGCAGCCAAGGGGGGGACTATGGCTACACCTTC.

This clonotype was detected a few times. The chain carries TRBV11-2 and TRBJ2-7; D is possibly TRBD1 or TRBD2 (5 bases each). CDR1 SGHAT and CDR2 FQNNGV come from the germline V gene. This CDR3 is built from 15 residues. The V gene lost 1 base and the J gene lost 9 bases, with 19 bases spanning the gap. CDR3: CASSLVWDRLIRQYF. Here the CDR3 DNA reads TGTGCCAGCAGCTTAGTATGGGACCGGTTAATAAGGCAGTACTTC.

Many counts were recorded for this clonotype. The V gene is TRBV7-2, the J gene TRBJ2-3; TRBD1 agrees at 9 bases. Trimming cost V 6 bases and J 3 bases; bases outside gene matches: 7. The CDR3 spans 15 residues. The germline CDR1 and CDR2 sequences are SGHTA and FQGNSA. Here the CDR3 reads CASSRRTGETDTQYF. For the CDR3, the DNA is TGTGCCAGCAGTCGCCGGACAGGGGAGACAGATACGCAGTATTTT.

This clonotype was seen a few times. The chain carries TRBV28 and TRBJ2-6; perhaps D is TRBD1 or TRBD2 (5 bases each). The CDR3 extends over 15 amino acids. Germline V CDR1 and CDR2: MDHEN, SYDVKM. With 6 bases removed from V and 3 bases from J, the gap between germline ends came to 12 bases. CDR3 in DNA: TGTGCCAGCAGAAAGGGGACGGTTGGGGCCAACGTCCTGACTTTC. It yields the protein CASRKGTVGANVLTF.